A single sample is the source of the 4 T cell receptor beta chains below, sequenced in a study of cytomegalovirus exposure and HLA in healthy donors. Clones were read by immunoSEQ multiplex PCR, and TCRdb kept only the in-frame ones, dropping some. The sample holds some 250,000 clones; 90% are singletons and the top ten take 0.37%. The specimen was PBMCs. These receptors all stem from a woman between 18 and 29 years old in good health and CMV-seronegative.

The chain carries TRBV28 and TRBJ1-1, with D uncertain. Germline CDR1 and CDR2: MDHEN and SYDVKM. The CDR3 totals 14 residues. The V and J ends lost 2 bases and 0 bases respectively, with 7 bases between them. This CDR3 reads CASSLALVNTEAFF. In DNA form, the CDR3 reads TGTGCCAGCAGTTTAGCTCTAGTGAACACTGAAGCTTTCTTT.

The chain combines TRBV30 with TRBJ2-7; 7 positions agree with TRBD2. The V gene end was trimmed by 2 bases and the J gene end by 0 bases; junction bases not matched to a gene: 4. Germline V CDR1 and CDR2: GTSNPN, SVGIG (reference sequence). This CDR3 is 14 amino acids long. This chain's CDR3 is CAWSFGGNSYEQYF. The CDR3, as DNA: TGTGCCTGGAGTTTCGGGGGGAACTCCTACGAGCAGTACTTC.

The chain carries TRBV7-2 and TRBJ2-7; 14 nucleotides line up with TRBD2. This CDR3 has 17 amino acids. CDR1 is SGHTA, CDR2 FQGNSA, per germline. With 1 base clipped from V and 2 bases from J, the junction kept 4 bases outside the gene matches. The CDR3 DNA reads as TGTGCCAGCAGCTTAGTGACTAGCGGGGGGGGTCCCTACGAGCAGTACTTC. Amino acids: CASSLVTSGGGPYEQYF. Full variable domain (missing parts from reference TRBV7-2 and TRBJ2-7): GAGVSQSPSNKVTEKGKDVELRCDPISGHTALYWYRQSLGQGLEFLIYFQGNSAPDKSGLPSDRFSAERTGGSVSTLTIQRTQQEDSAVYLCASSLVTSGGGPYEQYFGPGTRLTVT.

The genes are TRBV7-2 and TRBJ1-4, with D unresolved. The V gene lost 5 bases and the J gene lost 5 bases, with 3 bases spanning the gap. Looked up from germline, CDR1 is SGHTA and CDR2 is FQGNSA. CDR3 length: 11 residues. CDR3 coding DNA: TGTGCCAGCAGCACAAATGAAAAACTGTTTTTT. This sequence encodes CASSTNEKLFF.